Detailed here is one T cell receptor (beta chain). Other DNA sequences in the sample encode the same CDR3. V lost 6 bases and J lost 8, with 16 bases in between. Germline V gives CDR1 SQVTM, CDR2 ANQGSEA. The CDR3 length is 13 residues. The entry originates in a study of control samples from healthy donors and cancer patients. Using immunoSEQ multiplex PCR, the repertoire was profiled, and TCRdb retains in-frame clones only, with some absent. In the table there are under 70,000 clones, 90% of which are singletons. J is TRBJ1-4 and V is TRBV29-1; D is unresolved. Sequencing was done on a sample of PBMCs. This receptor was obtained from a woman aged 50 to 60 with colorectal cancer. The CDR3 spells CSVVTMGIEKLFF. The CDR3 region has the DNA TGCAGCGTCGTGACGATGGGGATCGAAAAACTGTTTTTT.